These T cell receptor beta chains were read from a single sample in a study of beta chain features in type 1 diabetes. Profiling relied on immunoSEQ multiplex PCR, and the TCRdb table lists in-frame clones only, not all of them. The sample contains roughly 140,000 clones, around 8% of which appear only once. The specimen sequenced was central memory CD4+ T cells from blood. The receptors originated from a man in his late teens or twenties in good health. Each CDR3 is given with its conserved first and last residue. The D gene is left open where the match is weak. For some rows the clone size is stated as once, few or many, or as a class when expanded; others skip it.

d_call	clone_size	j_call	v_call	cdr3_nt	cdr3_aa
.	few	TRBJ1-2	TRBV29-1	TGCAGCGTTGAAGATCTTCCAGGGGACTATGGCTACACCTTC	CSVEDLPGDYGYTF
TRBD2	few	TRBJ2-7	TRBV5-1	TGCGCCAGCAGCTTTGGACTAGCGGGAGCCGAGCAGTACTTC	CASSFGLAGAEQYF
TRBD1	.	TRBJ2-7	TRBV6-1	TGTGCCAGCAGTGAAGGTGGGACAGCTTACGAGCAGTACTTC	CASSEGGTAYEQYF
.	many	TRBJ2-1	TRBV19	TGTGCCAGTAGTTCCCCTCTGAGGGCGAATGAGCAGTTCTTC	CASSSPLRANEQFF
.	few	TRBJ2-2	TRBV11-3	TGTGCCAGCAGCTCCCTGGGGGCAGGGAACAGCCCCGGGGAGCTGTTTTTT	CASSSLGAGNSPGELFF
TRBD1	.	TRBJ2-7	TRBV18	TGTGCCAGCCGGCGAGGGGACAGGGGCTACGAGCAGTACTTC	CASRRGDRGYEQYF
TRBD1	few	TRBJ1-1	TRBV18	TGTGCCAGCTCACTAGAAGGACAGGGATTAGTTGAAGCTTTCTTT	CASSLEGQGLVEAFF
.	few	TRBJ2-5	TRBV14	TGTGCCAGCAGTTTGGTAGGGGAAGAGACCCAGTACTTC	CASSLVGEETQYF
.	.	TRBJ1-2	TRBV18	TGTGCCAGCTCACCACCAACAGGAGCTAACTATGGCTACACCTTC	CASSPPTGANYGYTF
.	few	TRBJ1-6	TRBV7-6	TGTGCCAGCAGCTTAGACCCAGGGGCGCCAAATTCACCCCTCCACTTT	CASSLDPGAPNSPLHF
.	few	TRBJ1-1	TRBV5-6	TGTGCCAGCAGCTTGGTGGGGGGGGAAGCTTTCTTT	CASSLVGGEAFF
TRBD1	.	TRBJ2-7	TRBV2	TGTGCCAGAACAATGGGACAGGGGGGCGAGCAGTACTTC	CARTMGQGGEQYF
.	many	TRBJ2-5	TRBV9	TGTGCCAGCTCGTCATACAACAGGGATCAAGAGACCCAGTACTTC	CASSSYNRDQETQYF
.	.	TRBJ2-3	TRBV5-6	TGTGCCAGCAGCTTGGTGGGGACCGCGGGGCCAGATACGCAGTATTTT	CASSLVGTAGPDTQYF
.	many	TRBJ1-2	TRBV7-3	TGTGCCAGCAGCCTCGACAGAGGATATGGCTACACCTTC	CASSLDRGYGYTF
.	.	TRBJ2-5	TRBV20-1	TGCAGTCCCTATCTAGAGACCCAGTACTTC	CSPYLETQYF
.	few	TRBJ2-1	TRBV7-3	TGTGCCAGCAGCTCGTCAGGTTACACCTACAATGAGCAGTTCTTC	CASSSSGYTYNEQFF
TRBD2	few	TRBJ2-5	TRBV28	TGTGCCAGCAGTTTCAGTACGGGGGGCCAAGAGACCCAGTACTTC	CASSFSTGGQETQYF
TRBD1	few	TRBJ1-5	TRBV28	TGTGCCAGCAATCACAGGGGTCGCGGGGATCAGCCCCAGCATTTT	CASNHRGRGDQPQHF
.	.	TRBJ2-7	TRBV14	TGTGCCAGTTCTAGGCGGGGATACGGCGAGCAGTACTTC	CASSRRGYGEQYF
TRBD2	.	TRBJ2-3	TRBV5-4	TGTGCCAGCAGGCCGGGACTAGCGGGATCTAGCACAGATACGCAGTATTTT	CASRPGLAGSSTDTQYF
TRBD1	.	TRBJ1-4	TRBV16	TGTGCCAGCAGCTCCGGGACAGGGTTTGAAAAACTGTTTTTT	CASSSGTGFEKLFF
TRBD1	few	TRBJ2-3	TRBV6-5	TGTGCCAGCAGTTCCGGGACAGTAGACACAGATACGCAGTATTTT	CASSSGTVDTDTQYF
.	few	TRBJ2-2	TRBV10-2	TGCGCCAGCAGTGGGGGACAGAACACCGGGGAGCTGTTTTTT	CASSGGQNTGELFF
.	few	TRBJ1-1	TRBV7-2	TGTGCCAGCAGCTTAGCGGATGCAGGGAGGGCTTTCTTT	CASSLADAGRAFF
.	many	TRBJ1-1	TRBV28	TGTGCCAGCAGCACATACAGGGTAGAAGCTTTCTTT	CASSTYRVEAFF
.	few	TRBJ2-1	TRBV5-4	TGTGCCAGCAGCCCTCGGGCAGGACAGTTTCTCAATGAGCAGTTCTTC	CASSPRAGQFLNEQFF
TRBD2	few	TRBJ2-1	TRBV7-2	TGTGCCAGCAGCTTACTAGCGGGACCCCCACTCAATGAGCAGTTCTTC	CASSLLAGPPLNEQFF
.	few	TRBJ1-1	TRBV2	TGTGCCAGCAGTGAGCTCCTTGGACAGATTGAAGCTTTCTTT	CASSELLGQIEAFF
.	.	TRBJ1-6	TRBV11-1	TGTGCCAGCAGCTTAGTTGGGCCTCCTAATTCACCCCTCCACTTT	CASSLVGPPNSPLHF
.	few	TRBJ1-2	TRBV30	TGTGCCTGGCTGGGGCTTAACTATGGCTACACCTTC	CAWLGLNYGYTF
.	.	TRBJ2-7	TRBV11-2	TGTGCCAGCAGCTTCGGACACTCCTACGAGCAGTACTTC	CASSFGHSYEQYF
.	many	TRBJ1-3	TRBV30	TGTGCCTGGTTGTCTCTTGGAAACACCATATATTTT	CAWLSLGNTIYF
.	.	TRBJ2-1	TRBV5-1	TGCGCCAGCAGCTTGGACTATCATGAGCAGTTCTTC	CASSLDYHEQFF
TRBD2	.	TRBJ2-3	TRBV9	TGTGCCAGCAGCCCCGCTAGCGGGAGGCTTACGATCTCAGATACGCAGTATTTT	CASSPASGRLTISDTQYF
.	few	TRBJ1-1	TRBV5-4	TGTGCCAGCAGACCGAACATGAACACTGAAGCTTTCTTT	CASRPNMNTEAFF
.	few	TRBJ1-2	TRBV6-6	TGTGCCAGCAGGCAGGGATCCCTCCTCTATGGCTACACCTTC	CASRQGSLLYGYTF
TRBD2	.	TRBJ2-7	TRBV4-3	TGCGCCAGCAGCCACTCGGCCGGGAGGGCGTACGAGCAGTACTTC	CASSHSAGRAYEQYF
.	.	TRBJ1-4	TRBV19	TGTGCCAGTAGCCCACAGGGTTTTGGGATGTTTTTT	CASSPQGFGMFF
TRBD1	few	TRBJ1-6	TRBV14	TGTGCCAGCAGCCAGTGGGACAGAGACAATTCACCCCTCCACTTT	CASSQWDRDNSPLHF
.	few	TRBJ2-2	TRBV7-9	TGTGCCAGCAGGATGAGAAGCGATAGCACCGGGGAGCTGTTTTTT	CASRMRSDSTGELFF
TRBD2	many	TRBJ2-1	TRBV7-7	TGTGCCAGCAGCTTGGGACTAGCGGGAGATGAGCAGTTCTTC	CASSLGLAGDEQFF
.	.	TRBJ1-5	TRBV30	TGTGCCTGGAGTGTACTCCGGGGTTCTAATCAGCCCCAGCATTTT	CAWSVLRGSNQPQHF
.	.	TRBJ2-1	TRBV5-4	TGTGCCAGCAGCTTGGTGTGGGTTGCAGGTGAGCAGTTCTTC	CASSLVWVAGEQFF
.	.	TRBJ1-5	TRBV7-2	TGTGCCAGCAGCCCCTCCCAGGCGGGTCAGCCCCAGCATTTT	CASSPSQAGQPQHF
.	many	TRBJ1-1	TRBV7-2	TGTGCCAGCAGCTTAGGCGCGGCAGGGGTGAACACTGAAGCTTTCTTT	CASSLGAAGVNTEAFF
.	.	TRBJ2-5	TRBV7-9	TGTGCCAGCAGCGCCTACAGAGATCAAGAGACCCAGTACTTC	CASSAYRDQETQYF
.	.	TRBJ2-2	TRBV12-5	TGTGCTAGTGGTTTAGTTCAGGGTGCTTCCGGGGAGCTGTTTTTT	CASGLVQGASGELFF
.	many	TRBJ2-3	TRBV7-9	TGTGCCAGCAGCTTTGGGCCAAGGAAAAAAGGCACAGATACGCAGTATTTT	CASSFGPRKKGTDTQYF
TRBD2	many	TRBJ2-3	TRBV14	TGTGCCAGCAGCCAAACGGGGGGGCCGGCAGATACGCAGTATTTT	CASSQTGGPADTQYF